These T cell receptor beta chains were read from a single sample in a study of response to subunit inactivated influenza vaccine. TCRdb fed the RT-PCR reads into MiXCR, producing one record per CDR3 protein. The repertoire has about 610,000 distinct CDR3 sequences, less than 15% of them found once; the top ten carry approximately 12%. The sequencing used PBMCs from blood, collected 11 to 12 days after vaccination. All receptors derive from a man aged 45-65 years who received an inactivated influenza vaccine. Both conserved end residues are part of each CDR3. A D gene is named only where the DNA matches it firmly. Size is stated for part of the rows, as once, few or many counts, or as a class when the clone is expanded.

TRBD2	TRBJ2-3	TRBV6-5	NA	TGTGCCAGCAGTTACCGTCTGACTAGCGGGGGAGCAGATACGCAGTATTTT	CASSYRLTSGGADTQYF
NA	TRBJ2-7	TRBV5-1	NA	TGCGCCAGCAGCTGGGGGTCTAGGCCAGGCGAGCAGTACTTC	CASSWGSRPGEQYF
NA	TRBJ1-2	TRBV20-1	NA	TGCAGTGCTAGTTCGGGGGTTGGTTATGGCTACACCTTC	CSASSGVGYGYTF
TRBD1	TRBJ2-5	TRBV11-1	NA	TGTGCCAGCAGCTCCCCCCTCTACGGGACCGCACAGGGGGAGACCCAGTACTTC	CASSSPLYGTAQGETQYF
NA	TRBJ2-3	TRBV6-1	many	TGTGCCAGCAGCAGCCGTCTGGGGTACGGGCTTAGGAGCACAGATACGCAGTATTTT	CASSSRLGYGLRSTDTQYF
NA	TRBJ1-2	TRBV28	NA	TGTGCCAGCAGTTTAACGTGGGGGGCGCAAGGCTACACCTTC	CASSLTWGAQGYTF
NA	TRBJ2-3	TRBV20-1	NA	TGCAGTGCTAGGGGGGTGCCTGGCACAGATACGCAGTATTTT	CSARGVPGTDTQYF
TRBD2	TRBJ2-5	TRBV12-3/TRBV12-4	few	TGTGCCAGCAGCACCAGCGGGGGTACCCAGTACTTC	CASSTSGGTQYF
NA	TRBJ1-4	TRBV20-1	many	TGCAGTGCTAGGCTTAATGAAAAACTGTTTTTT	CSARLNEKLFF
TRBD2	TRBJ2-7	TRBV6-1	many	TGTGCCAGTCGGGGGGGATCCCCCGGGAAGCAGTACTTC	CASRGGSPGKQYF
TRBD1	TRBJ2-2	TRBV6-5	NA	TGTGCCAGCAGAACTCGACAGGGGCGATACACCGGGGAGCTGTTTTTT	CASRTRQGRYTGELFF
NA	TRBJ1-3	TRBV28	NA	TGTGCCAGCAGCTCCCGGGGAAACACCATATATTTT	CASSSRGNTIYF
NA	TRBJ1-1	TRBV12-3/TRBV12-4	few	TGTGCCAGCAAGTTTCGCCTCCCGTTGACTGAAGCTTTCTTT	CASKFRLPLTEAFF
NA	TRBJ2-7	TRBV20-1	few	TGCAGTGCTCGGCGCGGAAAGCAGTACTTC	CSARRGKQYF
TRBD2	TRBJ2-3	TRBV7-9	few	TGTGCCAGCAGCTTATCCGGGGGAGGGAAGACAGATACGCAGTATTTT	CASSLSGGGKTDTQYF
NA	TRBJ2-5	TRBV5-1	NA	TGCGCCAGCAGCTTGGCTCCCGGCTCCTTAGGAGAGACCCAGTACTTC	CASSLAPGSLGETQYF
TRBD1	TRBJ1-5	TRBV3-1	NA	TGTGCCAGCAGCCTAACGGGACAGGGTGGTCAGCCCCAGCATTTT	CASSLTGQGGQPQHF
TRBD1	TRBJ2-2	TRBV6-2/TRBV6-3	NA	TGTGCCAGCAGTTCGACAGGGGGCGGCGGCGGGGAGCTGTTTTTT	CASSSTGGGGGELFF
NA	TRBJ2-7	TRBV7-6	many	TGTGCCAGCAGCTTAGGGTTGGGCTACGAGCAGTACTTC	CASSLGLGYEQYF
TRBD1	TRBJ1-1	TRBV7-2	NA	TGTGCCAGCAGCTTAGCGCCAGGGGGCTACACTGAAGCTTTCTTT	CASSLAPGGYTEAFF
NA	TRBJ2-2	TRBV12-3/TRBV12-4	NA	TGTGCCAGCAGCCTACAGGGAGGGGTTGGAACCGGGGAGCTGTTTTTT	CASSLQGGVGTGELFF
NA	TRBJ1-1	TRBV9	NA	TGTGCCAGCAGCGTAGCTGTGTACACTGAAGCTTTCTTT	CASSVAVYTEAFF
TRBD2	TRBJ2-7	TRBV7-9	NA	TGTGCCAGCAGCCTAGCGGGACTTGACTACGAGCAGTACTTC	CASSLAGLDYEQYF
TRBD2	TRBJ2-1	TRBV7-2	many	TGTGCCAGCAGCAACGAGCGGGGGAGGTACAATGAGCAGTTCTTC	CASSNERGRYNEQFF
NA	TRBJ1-4	TRBV6-1	NA	TGTGCCAGCAGACCTACAGGGACAACTAATGAAAAACTGTTTTTT	CASRPTGTTNEKLFF
NA	TRBJ2-1	TRBV20-1	few	TGCAGTGCTAGAGGATCCGGGACTCCAAATTACAATGAGCAGTTCTTC	CSARGSGTPNYNEQFF
NA	TRBJ2-3	TRBV5-1	few	TGCGCCAGCAGCCCGATGGGGGCCGGGCGGGACGATACGCAGTATTTT	CASSPMGAGRDDTQYF
TRBD2	TRBJ2-5	TRBV29-1	NA	TGCAGCGTTGAAAGGGCTAGCGGGAAAGAGACCCAGTACTTC	CSVERASGKETQYF
TRBD2	TRBJ2-1	TRBV12-3/TRBV12-4	many	TGTGCCAGCAGTTTAGTAGCGGGAGGCCCCTACAATGAGCAGTTCTTC	CASSLVAGGPYNEQFF
NA	TRBJ2-7	TRBV2	NA	TGTGCCAGCAGTGAAGACAAGCACTCTACGAGTTGGCAGTACTTC	CASSEDKHSTSWQYF
NA	TRBJ2-6	TRBV18	few	TGTGCCAGCTCACCTACCCGACCCTCTGGGGCCAACGTCCTGACTTTC	CASSPTRPSGANVLTF